The 22 T cell receptor beta chains given below trace back to one sample, sequenced in a study of T-cell memory formation after mild COVID-19. MiXCR, run by TCRdb on the 5' RACE reads, gives a single entry per CDR3 protein. The sample lists 340,000 or so distinct CDR3 sequences, 10% to 15% occurring once. Source material: PBMCs or a T cell subset sorted from them (not recorded which). The receptor set was obtained from a man younger than 30 who had mild COVID-19 (a few samples of this study predate the infection). Cell type and time point are not known.

In the case of this clonotype: Relative to the germline gene, one junction end is altered; a read error may explain this. The CDR3 loop is CASSIDRQETQYF. In DNA, the CDR3 is TGTGCCAGCAGCATAGACAGACAAGAGACCCAGTACTTC. The chain has TRBV11-2 and TRBJ2-5; a possible D gene is TRBD1 (5 bases). This CDR3 is 13 amino acids long. Germline lookup yields CDR1 SGHAT and CDR2 FQNNGV.

This clonotype was observed at least ten times. The DNA of the CDR3 is TGTGCCAGCAGTAGACCTCCAGGGGAGCAGTACTTC. Amino acid sequence: CASSRPPGEQYF. This sequence joins TRBV12-3 or TRBV12-4 and TRBJ2-7; possibly TRBD1 for D (5 bases). The CDR3 loop spans 12 amino acids. Trimming left V 5 bases short and J 7 bases short, with 12 bases between.

A few counts support this clonotype. The chain carries TRBV30 and TRBJ1-4; 7 bases line up with TRBD1. The junction had 11 bases not matched to a gene; V was cut back by 2 bases and J by 2 bases. Germline V CDR1 and CDR2: GTSNPN, SVGIG (reference sequence). The CDR3 is 17 amino acids. In DNA, the CDR3 is TGTGCCTGGAGTCCCCTCCGGCTGACAGGGACTAATGAAAAACTGTTTTTT. It encodes CAWSPLRLTGTNEKLFF. The full variable domain, with the rest looked up from reference TRBV30 and TRBJ1-4, is SQTIHQWPATLVQPVGSPLSLECTVEGTSNPNLYWYRQAAGRGLQLLFYSVGIGQISSEVPQNLSASRPQDRQFILSSKKLLLSDSGFYLCAWSPLRLTGTNEKLFFGSGTQLSVL.

The chain has TRBV9 and TRBJ2-5; D not resolved. Germline V lookup: CDR1 SGDLS, CDR2 YYNGEE. Trimming removed 5 bases at V and 4 bases at J, with 9 bases between. This CDR3 contains 12 residues. The CDR3 DNA reads as TGTGCCAGCAGTAAAGACGGAGAGACCCAGTACTTC. Encoded protein: CASSKDGETQYF.

This clonotype was detected only a few times. The gene calls are TRBV12-3 or TRBV12-4 and TRBJ2-1, with 10 bases aligning to TRBD2. V shed 3 bases and J 14 bases; nucleotides not matched to a gene: 10. CDR3 length: 14 amino acids. The CDR3 protein is CASSFGASGGKKFF. The CDR3 region has the DNA TGTGCCAGCAGTTTTGGGGCTAGCGGGGGTAAAAAGTTCTTC.

This clonotype was seen a few times. The chain uses TRBV5-1 and TRBJ1-1; 7 bases agree with TRBD1. The CDR3 has 14 residues. Trimming at V came to 4 bases and at J to 1 base, leaving 4 bases not matched to a gene. Looked up from germline, CDR1 is SGHRS and CDR2 is YFSETQ. The DNA for the CDR3 is TGCGCCAGCAGCCCGGACAGGCCGAACACTGAAGCTTTCTTT. It is translated as CASSPDRPNTEAFF.

The chain uses TRBV14 and TRBJ1-1; tentatively, D is TRBD1 (5 bases). Germline assignment: CDR1 SGHDN and CDR2 FVKESK. The germline V and J ends were trimmed by 0 bases and 0 bases, with 17 bases remaining between them. The CDR3 totals 18 residues. CDR3 DNA: TGTGCCAGCAGCCAAGATAGGGGCGCAGGCGCCCTGAACACTGAAGCTTTCTTT. Translated: CASSQDRGAGALNTEAFF.

This clonotype has only a few counts. This chain uses TRBV3-1 with TRBJ2-3; D not resolved. The CDR3 runs 15 residues. Trimming cost V 4 bases and J 0 bases, with 11 bases left between them. CDR1 is LGHDT and CDR2 is YNNKEL in the germline V gene (reference sequence). The CDR3: CASSPRSISTDTQYF. CDR3 in DNA: TGTGCCAGCAGCCCTCGCAGCATCAGCACAGATACGCAGTATTTT.

The chain combines TRBV11-2 with TRBJ2-3; D call uncertain. Trimming stripped 5 bases from V and 2 bases from J, with 11 bases between. The germline CDR1 and CDR2 sequences are SGHAT and FQNNGV. The CDR3 contains 14 residues. CDR3 protein: CASSPQIITDTQYF. CDR3 nucleotides: TGTGCCAGCAGCCCCCAAATTATCACAGATACGCAGTATTTT. The whole variable domain, remainder taken from reference TRBV11-2 and TRBJ2-3, is EAGVAQSPRYKIIEKRQSVAFWCNPISGHATLYWYQQILGQGPKLLIQFQNNGVVDDSQLPKDRFSAERLKGVDSTLKIQPAKLEDSAVYLCASSPQIITDTQYFGPGTRLTVL.

This sequence joins TRBV14 and TRBJ1-4; a possible D gene is TRBD1 (5 bases). The CDR3 is 16 residues long. The V gene's germline CDR1 is SGHDN and CDR2 FVKESK. V lost 4 bases, J lost 8 bases, and 20 bases lay in between. This CDR3 is CASSPAFAGAGEKLFF. CDR3 sequence (DNA): TGTGCCAGCAGCCCGGCTTTTGCTGGGGCTGGCGAAAAACTGTTTTTT.

This clonotype was detected many times. The chain is built from TRBV5-1 and TRBJ2-1; 8 nucleotides match TRBD2. The CDR3 is 16 amino acids. The germline gives CDR1 SGHRS, CDR2 YFSETQ. V shed 0 bases and J 10 bases; nucleotides not matched to a gene: 12. The CDR3 sequence is CASSLEAGGPAEEQFF. The CDR3 DNA is TGCGCCAGCAGCTTGGAGGCGGGGGGCCCCGCCGAGGAGCAGTTCTTC.

This clonotype was counted between two and nine times. CDR3 nucleotide sequence: TGTGCCAGCAGCTCTGCAGGGTTTAGCACTGAAGCTTTCTTT. This codes for CASSSAGFSTEAFF. The V call is TRBV7-2, the J call TRBJ1-1; possibly TRBD1 for D (5 bases). Germline CDR1 and CDR2: SGHTA and FQGNSA. Trimming took 4 bases from V and 4 from J, leaving 13 bases between them. This CDR3 comprises 14 residues. The full variable domain, with the rest looked up from reference TRBV7-2 and TRBJ1-1, is GAGVSQSPSNKVTEKGKDVELRCDPISGHTALYWYRQSLGQGLEFLIYFQGNSAPDKSGLPSDRFSAERTGGSVSTLTIQRTQQEDSAVYLCASSSAGFSTEAFFGQGTRLTVV.

The rearrangement joins TRBV10-3 to TRBJ1-5; a weak D match, TRBD1 (6 bases). Germline assignment: CDR1 ENHRY and CDR2 SYGVKD. Between the trimmed V and J ends, which lost 1 base and 0 bases, there was a span of 7 bases. This CDR3 spans 15 amino acids. CDR3: CAISELTGSNQPQHF. In DNA form, the CDR3 reads TGTGCCATCAGTGAGTTGACAGGTAGCAATCAGCCCCAGCATTTT.

This clonotype has a count of ten or more. The chain links TRBV28 to TRBJ1-3, with a weak D call TRBD1 (6 bases). Trimming left V 2 bases short and J 4 bases short, with 12 bases between. The germline gives CDR1 MDHEN, CDR2 SYDVKM. CDR3 length equals 15 residues. In nucleotides, the CDR3 is TGTGCCAGCAGTTTAGCAGGGGCTCAAGGAAACACCATATATTTT. Translated: CASSLAGAQGNTIYF.

This clonotype was observed many times. The rearrangement joins TRBV2 to TRBJ2-2, with 7 nucleotides matching TRBD1. The CDR3 spans 14 residues. V lost 7 bases and J lost 7; bases outside the gene matches: 9. Germline V gene lookup returns CDR1 SNHLY and CDR2 FYNNEI. Written as DNA, the CDR3 is TGTGCCAGCAATTGGGAACAGGGGCTCGGGGAGCTGTTTTTT. It encodes CASNWEQGLGELFF.

This clonotype was picked up many times. This chain joins TRBV7-2 and TRBJ2-1, with D tentatively TRBD1 or TRBD2 (5 bases each). V lost 4 bases and J lost 4, with 8 bases in between. CDR3 length equals 13 residues. Germline-derived CDR1 and CDR2 are SGHTA and FQGNSA. The CDR3, as DNA: TGTGCCAGCAGCTGGGGACCATACAATGAGCAGTTCTTC. This sequence encodes CASSWGPYNEQFF. The entire variable domain, with the rest obtained from reference TRBV7-2 and TRBJ2-1, is as follows: GAGVSQSPSNKVTEKGKDVELRCDPISGHTALYWYRQSLGQGLEFLIYFQGNSAPDKSGLPSDRFSAERTGGSVSTLTIQRTQQEDSAVYLCASSWGPYNEQFFGPGTRLTVL.

This chain links TRBV10-1 with TRBJ2-3; 8 bases align to TRBD2. CDR3 length equals 15 residues. After removal of 4 bases from V and 4 bases from J, the junction contained 7 bases not matched to a gene. Germline V gives CDR1 WNHNN, CDR2 SYGVQD (reference sequence). DNA of the CDR3: TGCGCCAGCAGTGGTACGCGGGGGGCCGCAGATACGCAGTATTTT. Protein: CASSGTRGAADTQYF.

The chain is built from TRBV7-3 and TRBJ2-3, with 11 bases matching TRBD2. V dropped 6 bases and J dropped 3; count of bases not matched to a gene: 8. CDR3 length: 16 residues. Germline CDR1 and CDR2: SGHTA and FQGTGA. The CDR3 DNA reads as TGTGCCAGCAGTTTAGCGGGGGGGTATCCGACAGATACGCAGTATTTT. This translates into CASSLAGGYPTDTQYF.

This sequence joins TRBV29-1 and TRBJ1-3, with D unresolved. Trimming took off 2 bases at V and 8 bases at J, with 10 bases between the two ends. The CDR3 is made up of 12 amino acids. The V gene's germline CDR1 is SQVTM and CDR2 ANQGSEA. CDR3 DNA sequence: TGCAGCGTTGAACGTCTCGGGGACACCATATATTTT. Its protein is CSVERLGDTIYF.

The CDR3 region is CASRKPGTQADTQYF. CDR3 DNA: TGTGCCAGCAGAAAACCCGGGACACAGGCAGATACGCAGTATTTT. This sequence joins TRBV6-6 and TRBJ2-3; D is perhaps TRBD1 (6 bases). The germline CDR1 and CDR2 sequences are MNHNY and SVGAGI (reference sequence). Trimming pared 6 bases from V and 4 bases from J, leaving 17 bases between. This CDR3 region has 15 residues.

The rearrangement uses TRBV20-1 and TRBJ2-3; a weak D match, TRBD2 (5 bases). This CDR3 has 16 residues. Looked up from germline, CDR1 is DFQATT and CDR2 is SNEGSKA (reference sequence). Trimming pared 1 base from V and 2 bases from J, leaving 16 bases between. This CDR3 is CSARAPLGSDTDTQYF. CDR3 sequence (DNA): TGCAGTGCTAGAGCTCCTCTGGGGAGTGACACAGATACGCAGTATTTT.

The CDR3 loop is CASSFNRGATGELFF. CDR3 DNA sequence: TGTGCCAGCAGCTTCAACAGGGGAGCCACCGGGGAGCTGTTTTTT. The chain recombines TRBV5-4 with TRBJ2-2; the match to TRBD1 covers 7 bases. In germline, CDR1 is SGHNT, CDR2 YYREEE (reference sequence). The CDR3 is 15 residues long. V dropped 2 bases and J dropped 4; count of bases not matched to a gene: 5. The variable domain in full, with the rest retrieved from reference TRBV5-4 and TRBJ2-2, is ETGVTQSPTHLIKTRGQQVTLRCSSQSGHNTVSWYQQALGQGPQFIFQYYREEENGRGNFPPRFSGLQFPNYSSELNVNALELDDSALYLCASSFNRGATGELFFGEGSRLTVL.